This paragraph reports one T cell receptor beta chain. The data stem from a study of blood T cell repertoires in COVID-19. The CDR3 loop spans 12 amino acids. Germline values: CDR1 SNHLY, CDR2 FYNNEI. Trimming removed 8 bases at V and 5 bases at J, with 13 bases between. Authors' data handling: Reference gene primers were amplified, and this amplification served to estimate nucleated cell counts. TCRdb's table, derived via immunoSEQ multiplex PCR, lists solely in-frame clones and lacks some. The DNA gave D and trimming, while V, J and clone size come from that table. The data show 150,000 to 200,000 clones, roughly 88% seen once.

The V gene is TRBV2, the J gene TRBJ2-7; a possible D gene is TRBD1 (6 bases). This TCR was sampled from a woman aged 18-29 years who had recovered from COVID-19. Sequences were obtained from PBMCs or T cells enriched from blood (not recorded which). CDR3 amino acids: CASGTIRNEQYF. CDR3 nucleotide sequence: TGTGCCAGCGGGACAATCCGAAACGAGCAGTACTTC.